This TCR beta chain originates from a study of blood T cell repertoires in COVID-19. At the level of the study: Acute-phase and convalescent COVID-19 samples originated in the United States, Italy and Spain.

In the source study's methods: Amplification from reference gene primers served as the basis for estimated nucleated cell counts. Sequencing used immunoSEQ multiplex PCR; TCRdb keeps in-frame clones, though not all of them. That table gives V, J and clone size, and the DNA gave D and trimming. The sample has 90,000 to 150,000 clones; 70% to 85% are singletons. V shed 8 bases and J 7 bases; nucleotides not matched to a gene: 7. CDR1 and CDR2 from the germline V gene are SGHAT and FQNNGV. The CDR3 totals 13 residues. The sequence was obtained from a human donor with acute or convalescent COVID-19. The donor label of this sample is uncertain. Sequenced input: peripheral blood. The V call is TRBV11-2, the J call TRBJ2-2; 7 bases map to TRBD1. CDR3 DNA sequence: TGTGCCAGCCGGTTGACAGGGAGCGGGGAGCTGTTTTTT. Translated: CASRLTGSGELFF.